Listed here are 29 T cell receptor beta chains from one sample, sequenced in a study of immune evolution from preneoplasia to lung adenocarcinoma. TCRdb's copy holds only in-frame clones and misses some; the assay was immunoSEQ multiplex PCR. This table holds 3,500 to 4,500 clones, around 80% found once. Input material: FFPE adjacent normal lung tissue. The receptor set was obtained from a person aged 55-80 years with lung adenocarcinoma.

V is TRBV6-1 and J is TRBJ1-5; TRBD1 matches 10 bases. The germline gives CDR1 MNHNS, CDR2 SASEGT. The CDR3 extends over 16 amino acids. Unmatched junction bases numbered 8, after V lost 2 bases and J lost 7 bases. CDR3 nucleotide sequence: TGTGCCAGCAGTGAACTGGGACAGGGGCTAGGACAGCCCCAGCATTTT. Amino acids: CASSELGQGLGQPQHF.

The chain employs TRBV29-1 and TRBJ2-1; TRBD2 matches 10 bases. The germline V gene has CDR1 SQVTM and CDR2 ANQGSEA. The J segment lost 0 bases and the V segment lost 5 bases, leaving 4 bases of the junction unmatched. There are 15 residues in the CDR3. The DNA for the CDR3 is TGCAGCGTTTTTCCTAGCGGGAGCTCCTACAATGAGCAGTTCTTC. Its protein is CSVFPSGSSYNEQFF.

The rearrangement joins TRBV27 to TRBJ1-2; 7 bases agree with TRBD1. The CDR3 is 12 amino acids. V trimming: 7 bases; J trimming: 5 bases; junction bases outside the gene matches: 4. Per the germline V gene, CDR1 is MNHEY and CDR2 is SMNVEV (reference sequence). CDR3 DNA: TGTGCCAGCAAGGGGGCATCGTATGGCTACACCTTC. Amino acids: CASKGASYGYTF.

V and J are TRBV5-4 and TRBJ2-7; D is possibly TRBD1 or TRBD2 (5 bases each). This CDR3 has 13 residues. The germline V and J ends were trimmed by 9 bases and 2 bases, with 15 bases remaining between them. CDR1 is SGHNT and CDR2 is YYREEE in the germline V gene (reference sequence). CDR3 in amino acids: CAIREGPAYEQYF. CDR3 DNA: TGTGCCATCCGAGAGGGGCCCGCCTACGAGCAGTACTTC.

As DNA, the CDR3 is TGTGCCAGCAGTTTAGAGGGAACTAGAGGCGATGAGCAGTTCTTC. Protein product: CASSLEGTRGDEQFF. The chain joins TRBV27 to TRBJ2-1; weak D call: TRBD2 (5 bases). Germline V gives CDR1 MNHEY, CDR2 SMNVEV (reference sequence). The CDR3 sequence is 15 residues long. Trimming pared 2 bases from V and 8 bases from J, leaving 16 bases between.

This clone was counted a single time. The rearrangement uses TRBV7-9 and TRBJ1-2; 10 bases match TRBD1. Germline trimming cut 4 bases from V and 6 bases from J; bases unmatched to any gene: 5. The CDR3 is 14 amino acids. In germline, CDR1 is SEHNR, CDR2 FQNEAQ (reference sequence). DNA for the CDR3: TGTGCCAGCAGCTACCCGGGACAGGGGCATGGCTACACCTTC. Encoded protein: CASSYPGQGHGYTF.

J is TRBJ2-3 and V is TRBV5-1; 14 bases match TRBD2. This CDR3 has 18 residues. Germline-derived CDR1 and CDR2 are SGHRS and YFSETQ. The V gene end was trimmed by 1 base and the J gene end by 3 bases; junction bases not matched to a gene: 7. The CDR3 reads CASSLKGLAGERTDTQYF. The CDR3 DNA follows: TGCGCCAGCAGCTTGAAGGGACTAGCGGGAGAGAGAACAGATACGCAGTATTTT.

The chain combines TRBV5-4 with TRBJ2-2; 9 bases fit TRBD2. Germline CDR1 is SGHNT and CDR2 is YYREEE (reference sequence). The CDR3 is 15 residues long. Losses at the gene ends were 4 bases for V and 5 bases for J; bases not matched to a gene: 6. The CDR3, as DNA: TGTGCCAGCAGCCTAGGGACTAGCCGTACCGGGGAGCTGTTTTTT. Its protein is CASSLGTSRTGELFF.

This clone showed up just once. The chain links TRBV27 to TRBJ1-1; D might be TRBD1 (6 bases). Trimming shortened V by 6 bases and J by 2 bases, and 19 bases separated the two germline ends. The CDR3 covers 16 residues. The germline gives CDR1 MNHEY, CDR2 SMNVEV (reference sequence). The CDR3, as DNA: TGTGCCAGCAGCTCTCCCGGGACATCCTCAAACACTGAAGCTTTCTTT. It translates to CASSSPGTSSNTEAFF.

The V and J genes are TRBV5-1 and TRBJ2-3; TRBD2 matches 12 bases. The CDR3 extends over 15 amino acids. CDR1 and CDR2 (germline): SGHRS, YFSETQ. The V and J ends lost 10 bases and 2 bases, in that order; junction bases with no gene match: 8. CDR3 bases: TGCGCCCCGCGCGGACTAGCGGGACCCACAGATACGCAGTATTTT. Protein sequence: CAPRGLAGPTDTQYF. Supplemented by reference TRBV5-1 and TRBJ2-3, the full variable domain reads KAGVTQTPRYLIKTRGQQVTLSCSPISGHRSVSWYQQTPGQGLQFLFEYFSETQRNKGNFPGRFSGRQFSNSRSEMNVSTLELGDSALYLCAPRGLAGPTDTQYFGPGTRLTVL.

This clone appeared once. The chain carries TRBV18 and TRBJ2-6; D perhaps matches TRBD2 (5 bases). The V and J ends lost 3 bases and 0 bases respectively, with 15 bases between them. This CDR3 is built from 18 residues. Looked up from germline, CDR1 is KGHSH and CDR2 is LQKENI. The CDR3 here is CASSPGNIAGSGANVLTF. Written as DNA, the CDR3 is TGTGCCAGCTCACCCGGGAATATTGCGGGCTCTGGGGCCAACGTCCTGACTTTC.

This clone appeared a few times. The chain couples TRBV2 to TRBJ1-2; possible D gene TRBD1, 5 bases. Germline values: CDR1 SNHLY, CDR2 FYNNEI. CDR3 size: 13 residues. The V gene lost 4 bases and the J gene lost 5 bases, with 11 bases spanning the gap. For the CDR3, the DNA is TGTGCCAGCAGTGGATCAGGGACTTATGGCTACACCTTC. It specifies CASSGSGTYGYTF.

The V gene is TRBV5-1, the J gene TRBJ2-7; D perhaps matches TRBD1 (7 bases). The V gene's germline CDR1 is SGHRS and CDR2 YFSETQ. The V gene lost 3 bases and the J gene lost 1 base, with 14 bases spanning the gap. CDR3 size: 15 residues. CDR3 sequence (DNA): TGCGCCAGCAGCTCCCCGCCAGGGGGGTCCTACGAGCAGTACTTC. Protein sequence: CASSSPPGGSYEQYF.

The chain carries TRBV28 and TRBJ1-1, with a tentative D call TRBD1 (5 bases). The V gene's germline CDR1 is MDHEN and CDR2 SYDVKM. Trimming removed 0 bases at V and 5 bases at J, with 13 bases between. There are 15 residues in the CDR3. The CDR3 DNA is TGTGCCAGCAGTTTATGGGGGGGATCTGAGACTGAAGCTTTCTTT. This translates into CASSLWGGSETEAFF. Full variable domain (remainder filled in from reference TRBV28 and TRBJ1-1): DVKVTQSSRYLVKRTGEKVFLECVQDMDHENMFWYRQDPGLGLRLIYFSYDVKMKEKGDIPEGYSVSREKKERFSLILESASTNQTSMYLCASSLWGGSETEAFFGQGTRLTVV.

Comment on this clone: A junction boundary mismatches the germline segment, possibly from a read error. Other DNA sequences in this sample translate to the same CDR3. The rearrangement joins TRBV30 to TRBJ1-3, with D perhaps TRBD1 (6 bases). CDR1 and CDR2 from the germline V gene are GTSNPN and SVGIG (reference sequence). This CDR3 spans 14 amino acids. CDR3 coding DNA: TGTGCTTGGAGTACTCCCGGACAGGGAAACACCATATATTTT. Protein product: CAWSTPGQGNTIYF.

J is TRBJ2-1 and V is TRBV27; TRBD2 might be the D (6 bases). This CDR3 contains 15 residues. V was trimmed by 6 bases and J by 9 bases, leaving 21 bases between them. Germline V lookup: CDR1 MNHEY, CDR2 SMNVEV (reference sequence). CDR3 nucleotide sequence: TGTGCCAGCAGGGAGACGTGGGGGGATTCGGGTGAGCAGTTCTTC. It specifies CASRETWGDSGEQFF.

This rearrangement joins TRBV5-4 to TRBJ1-5, with no clear D. This CDR3 spans 13 amino acids. Looked up from germline, CDR1 is SGHNT and CDR2 is YYREEE (reference sequence). V was clipped by 0 bases and J by 9 bases, with 10 bases between them. CDR3 protein: CASSLGDRTPQHF. The CDR3 nucleotides are TGTGCCAGCAGCTTGGGGGATCGAACGCCCCAGCATTTT. Full variable domain (remainder filled in from reference TRBV5-4 and TRBJ1-5): ETGVTQSPTHLIKTRGQQVTLRCSSQSGHNTVSWYQQALGQGPQFIFQYYREEENGRGNFPPRFSGLQFPNYSSELNVNALELDDSALYLCASSLGDRTPQHFGDGTRLSIL.

The chain links TRBV5-6 to TRBJ2-7; perhaps TRBD1 as D (6 bases). This CDR3 comprises 13 residues. V lost 4 bases and J lost 2, with 10 bases in between. Germline CDR1 and CDR2: SGHDT and YYEEEE. This chain's CDR3 is CASSPQGPYEQYF. In nucleotides, the CDR3 is TGTGCCAGCAGCCCACAGGGACCCTACGAGCAGTACTTC.

The chain carries TRBV6-6 and TRBJ1-5; the D is unclear. The CDR3 covers 16 residues. Germline V CDR1 and CDR2: MNHNY, SVGAGI (reference sequence). Trimming removed 0 bases at V and 5 bases at J, with 14 bases between. This CDR3 reads CASSYSKYGEDQPQHF. The CDR3 bases are TGTGCCAGCAGTTACTCGAAATATGGGGAGGATCAGCCCCAGCATTTT.

This chain connects TRBV7-2 to TRBJ2-5; D remains unclear. Germline lookup yields CDR1 SGHTA and CDR2 FQGNSA. Between the trimmed V and J ends, which lost 5 bases and 7 bases, there was a span of 20 bases. The CDR3 is 15 residues long. In DNA, the CDR3 is TGTGCCAGCAGCGATCGACGTACCGCCGTAGGGACCCAGTACTTC. It encodes CASSDRRTAVGTQYF.

This sequence joins TRBV6-5 and TRBJ2-7; D not resolved. The germline V and J ends were trimmed by 1 base and 5 bases, with 12 bases remaining between them. The CDR3 is 14 residues long. The V gene's germline CDR1 is MNHEY and CDR2 SVGAGI. DNA for the CDR3: TGTGCCAGCAGTTACTATCAGTCAGTGAACGAGCAGTACTTC. This translates into CASSYYQSVNEQYF.

The chain recombines TRBV25-1 with TRBJ2-1; 8 nucleotides align to TRBD2. This CDR3 contains 16 residues. The V gene end was trimmed by 4 bases and the J gene end by 0 bases; junction bases not matched to a gene: 5. CDR1 is MGHDK and CDR2 is SYGVNS in the germline V gene. The chain's CDR3 is CASSVISGSSYNEQFF. The CDR3 DNA is TGTGCCAGCAGTGTCATAAGCGGGAGCTCCTACAATGAGCAGTTCTTC.

By sample fraction, this clone is large. As DNA, the CDR3 is TGCAGCGTTGAAGATTCAGGGACGGAGAGGGAGCAGTACTTC. Translated, it gives CSVEDSGTEREQYF. The chain links TRBV29-1 to TRBJ2-7, with D possibly called TRBD1 or TRBD2 (5 bases each). CDR3 length equals 14 residues. V was trimmed by 0 bases and J by 7 bases, leaving 16 bases between them. The germline gives CDR1 SQVTM, CDR2 ANQGSEA.

V gene TRBV4-3 combines with J gene TRBJ2-7, with D possibly being TRBD2 (6 bases). The CDR3 runs to 13 residues. Looked up from germline, CDR1 is LGHNA and CDR2 is YSLEER. The V end lost 5 bases, the J end lost 6 bases, and 14 bases lay between the germline ends. The CDR3 is CASSKNPGLEQYF. CDR3 in DNA: TGCGCCAGCAGCAAAAATCCGGGACTCGAGCAGTACTTC.

This clone was seen just once. The chain links TRBV5-1 to TRBJ1-1, with 11 bases that match TRBD1. CDR3 size: 16 residues. The germline V gene encodes CDR1 SGHRS and CDR2 YFSETQ. The junction had 7 bases not matched to a gene; V was cut back by 5 bases and J by 1 base. The chain's CDR3 is CASSSGQGAGNTEAFF. Here the CDR3 DNA reads TGCGCCAGCAGTTCCGGACAGGGGGCGGGGAACACTGAAGCTTTCTTT.

The chain has TRBV2 and TRBJ2-2; D remains unclear. CDR1 SNHLY and CDR2 FYNNEI come from the germline V gene. This CDR3 region has 13 residues. V was pared by 3 bases and J by 8 bases, with 10 bases between. Here the CDR3 DNA reads TGTGCCAGCAGTGACCTCTCCCGGGGGGAGCTGTTTTTT. This gives the protein CASSDLSRGELFF.

Worth noting for this clone: An end of the junction does not agree with germline; a read error may underlie this. Other DNA variants within this sample encode the same CDR3. This chain joins TRBV7-2 and TRBJ2-2; 12 nucleotides match TRBD2. CDR1 SGHTA and CDR2 FQGNSA come from the germline V gene. CDR3 length: 17 amino acids. The CDR3 sequence: CASSLDRTSGILGELFF. The CDR3 region has the DNA TGTGCCAGCAGCTTAGACAGGACTAGCGGGATCCTCGGGGAACTGTTTTTT.

This chain connects TRBV6-5 to TRBJ1-4, with D possibly being TRBD1 (5 bases). V lost 2 bases to trimming and J lost 8 bases, with 12 bases between them. This CDR3 region has 14 residues. CDR1 is MNHEY and CDR2 is SVGAGI in the germline V gene. The CDR3 region is CASSYGRVGEKLFF. Here the CDR3 DNA reads TGTGCCAGCAGTTACGGCAGGGTCGGGGAAAAACTGTTTTTT.

This clone was seen only once. This chain uses TRBV6-6 with TRBJ2-7; TRBD1 aligns across 7 bases. The CDR3 has 13 residues. Germline V lookup: CDR1 MNHNY, CDR2 SVGAGI (reference sequence). Trimming removed 6 bases from V and 2 bases from J; junction bases left unmatched: 4. The CDR3 protein is CASSRQGPYEQYF. The DNA for the CDR3 is TGTGCCAGCAGCAGACAGGGTCCCTACGAGCAGTACTTC.